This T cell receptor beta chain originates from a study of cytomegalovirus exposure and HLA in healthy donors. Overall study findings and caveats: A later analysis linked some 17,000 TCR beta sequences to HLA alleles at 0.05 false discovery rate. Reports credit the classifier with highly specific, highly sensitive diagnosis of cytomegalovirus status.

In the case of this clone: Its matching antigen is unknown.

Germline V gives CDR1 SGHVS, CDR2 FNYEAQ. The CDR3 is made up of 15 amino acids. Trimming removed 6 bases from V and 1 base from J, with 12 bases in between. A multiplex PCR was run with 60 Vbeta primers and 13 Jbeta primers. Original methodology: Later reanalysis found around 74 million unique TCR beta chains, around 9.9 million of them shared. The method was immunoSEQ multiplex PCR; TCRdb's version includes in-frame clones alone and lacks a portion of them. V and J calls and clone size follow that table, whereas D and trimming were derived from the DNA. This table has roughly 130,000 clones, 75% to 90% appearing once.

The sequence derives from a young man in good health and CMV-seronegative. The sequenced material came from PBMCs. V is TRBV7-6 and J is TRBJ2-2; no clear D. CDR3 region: CASRASLQNTGELFF. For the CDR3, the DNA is TGTGCCAGCAGGGCTAGTTTACAGAACACCGGGGAGCTGTTTTTT.